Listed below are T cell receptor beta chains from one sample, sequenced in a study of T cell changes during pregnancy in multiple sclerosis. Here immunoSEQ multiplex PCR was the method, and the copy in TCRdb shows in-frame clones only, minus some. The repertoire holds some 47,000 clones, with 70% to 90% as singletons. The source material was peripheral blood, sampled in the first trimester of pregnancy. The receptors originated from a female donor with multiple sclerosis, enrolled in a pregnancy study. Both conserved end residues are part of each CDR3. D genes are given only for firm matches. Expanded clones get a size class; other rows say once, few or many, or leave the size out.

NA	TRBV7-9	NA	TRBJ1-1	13	CASSLGGGTEAFF	TGTGCCAGCAGCTTAGGAGGGGGTACTGAAGCTTTCTTT
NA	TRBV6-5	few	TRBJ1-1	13	CASTYEANTEAFF	TGTGCCAGCACCTACGAGGCGAACACTGAAGCTTTCTTT
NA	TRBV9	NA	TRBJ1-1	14	CASSVEAGSTEAFF	TGTGCCAGCAGCGTAGAGGCGGGGAGCACTGAAGCTTTCTTT
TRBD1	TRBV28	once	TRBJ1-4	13	CASQGARDEKLFF	TGTGCCAGCCAGGGGGCTCGGGATGAAAAACTGTTTTTT
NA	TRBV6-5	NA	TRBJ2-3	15	CASSYSSGAADTQYF	TGTGCCAGCAGTTACTCATCAGGGGCGGCAGATACGCAGTATTTT
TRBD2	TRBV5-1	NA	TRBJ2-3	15	CASRMSGGDTDTQYF	TGCGCCAGCAGGATGAGCGGGGGGGACACAGATACGCAGTATTTT
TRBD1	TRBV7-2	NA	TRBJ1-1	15	CASSLGWTGGTEAFF	TGTGCCAGCAGCTTAGGGTGGACAGGGGGGACTGAAGCTTTCTTT
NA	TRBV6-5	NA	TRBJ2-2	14	CASSYTYLTGELFF	TGTGCCAGCAGTTACACCTACCTGACCGGGGAGCTGTTTTTT
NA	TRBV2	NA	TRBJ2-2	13	CASWQGMAGELFF	TGTGCCAGCTGGCAGGGAATGGCCGGGGAGCTGTTTTTT
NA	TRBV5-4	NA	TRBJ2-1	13	CASSLAYGDEQFF	TGTGCCAGCAGCTTGGCCTACGGGGATGAGCAGTTCTTC
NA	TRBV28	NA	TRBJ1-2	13	CASREDRLYGYTF	TGTGCCAGCAGAGAGGACAGACTCTATGGCTACACCTTC
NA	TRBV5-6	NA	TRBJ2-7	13	CASSLPLAREQYF	TGTGCCAGCAGCTTACCCCTCGCGCGCGAGCAGTACTTC
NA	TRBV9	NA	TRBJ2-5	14	CASSVEGTQETQYF	TGTGCCAGCAGCGTAGAGGGGACACAAGAGACCCAGTACTTC
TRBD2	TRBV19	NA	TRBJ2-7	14	CASSWTSGAYEQYF	TGTGCCAGTAGCTGGACTAGCGGGGCCTACGAGCAGTACTTC
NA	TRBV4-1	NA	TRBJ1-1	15	CASSRHVERNTEAFF	TGCGCCAGCAGCCGACATGTAGAGAGGAACACTGAAGCTTTCTTT
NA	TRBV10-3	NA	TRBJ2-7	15	CAISDLGTGDYEQYF	TGTGCCATCAGTGACTTGGGGACGGGGGACTACGAGCAGTACTTC
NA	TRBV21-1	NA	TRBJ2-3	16	CASSKGTGLGADTQYF	TGTGCCAGCAGCAAAGGAACAGGCCTCGGAGCAGATACGCAGTATTTT
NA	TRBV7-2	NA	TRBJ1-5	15	CASSSTGIRLQPQHF	TGTGCCAGCAGCTCCACAGGGATTCGGCTTCAGCCCCAGCATTTT
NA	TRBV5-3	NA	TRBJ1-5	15	CARRYGQPSNQPQHF	TGTGCCAGAAGATACGGACAGCCTAGCAATCAGCCCCAGCATTTT
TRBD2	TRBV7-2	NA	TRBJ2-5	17	CASSPGRTSGGRETQYF	TGTGCCAGCAGCCCTGGAAGGACTAGCGGGGGCCGGGAGACCCAGTACTTC
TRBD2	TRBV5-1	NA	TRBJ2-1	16	CASSFSGPSSYNEQFF	TGCGCCAGCAGCTTTAGCGGGCCGAGCTCCTACAATGAGCAGTTCTTC